This TCR beta chain was profiled in a study of shared clonotypes between healthy human individuals. General observations from the study: Memory subsets generally showed lower estimated richness than naive subsets. It was expected that sequencing depth would affect clonotype sharing among donors.

The sorted-subset replicate PCRs were given about 200 ng DNA, which is 30,000 to 35,000 T cell genomes. Using immunoSEQ multiplex PCR, the repertoire was profiled, and TCRdb retains in-frame clones only, with some absent. The table includes over a million clones, 75% to 80% detected once. Partitioning of CD4+ cells yielded a CD45RA+ naive subset and a CD45RA-negative memory subset. Remarks on this clone: The antigen remains unidentified.

V was pared by 3 bases and J by 5 bases, with 17 bases between. The CDR3 sequence is 15 residues long. Germline CDR1 is SGHDT and CDR2 is YYEEEE. V is TRBV5-6 and J is TRBJ2-5, with no clear D. The receptor comes from a man aged 18 to 35 in good health. Some clones in this sample may be carry-over from other donors' samples. Sequenced material: memory CD4+ T cells from PBMCs. The subset: CD45RA-negative fraction. The chain's CDR3 is CASSSRLASRETQYF. CDR3 coding DNA: TGTGCCAGCAGCTCACGCTTGGCTAGTCGGGAGACCCAGTACTTC.